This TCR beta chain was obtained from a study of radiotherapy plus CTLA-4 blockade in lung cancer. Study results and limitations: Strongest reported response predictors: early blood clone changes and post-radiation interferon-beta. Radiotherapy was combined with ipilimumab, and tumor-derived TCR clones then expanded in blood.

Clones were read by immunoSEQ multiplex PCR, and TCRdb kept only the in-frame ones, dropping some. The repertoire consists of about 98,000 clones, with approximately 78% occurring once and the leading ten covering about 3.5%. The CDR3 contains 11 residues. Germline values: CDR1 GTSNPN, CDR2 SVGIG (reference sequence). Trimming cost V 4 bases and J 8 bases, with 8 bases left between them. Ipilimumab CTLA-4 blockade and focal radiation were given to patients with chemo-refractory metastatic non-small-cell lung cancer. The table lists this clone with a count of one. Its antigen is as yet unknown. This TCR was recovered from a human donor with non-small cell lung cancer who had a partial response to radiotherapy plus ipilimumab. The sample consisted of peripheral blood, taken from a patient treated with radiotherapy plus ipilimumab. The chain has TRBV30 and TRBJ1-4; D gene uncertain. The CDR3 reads CAWKSGEKLFF. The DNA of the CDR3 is TGTGCCTGGAAGTCAGGCGAAAAACTGTTTTTT.